A selection of T cell receptor beta chains follows, all from one sample in a study of cytotoxic CD8 clonotypes in ibrutinib-treated CLL. TCRdb's table, derived via immunoSEQ multiplex PCR, lists solely in-frame clones and lacks some. The data hold hundreds of thousands of clones, with 70% observed a single time. This specimen was PBMCs, taken after 24 months of ibrutinib treatment. Every receptor here comes from a human donor with chronic lymphocytic leukemia. Each CDR3 is given with its conserved first and last residue. D genes are given only for firm matches.

>TRBJ2-4|.|TRBV4-3
CASSQDGVAKNIQYF
>TRBJ1-5|TRBD1|TRBV7-2
CASSTGVTQPQHF
>TRBJ2-1|.|TRBV12-5
CASGFLPTAYSSYNEQFF
>TRBJ2-7|TRBD1|TRBV13
CASSTGQVTYEQYF
>TRBJ1-1|.|TRBV28
CASKGGTEAFF
>TRBJ2-3|.|TRBV7-3
CASSLEALGTQYF
>TRBJ2-5|.|TRBV13
CASSLLLANQETQYF
>TRBJ1-4|TRBD1|TRBV2
CASSVRDRSNEKLFF
>TRBJ2-5|TRBD2|TRBV19
CASTTGTSEQETQYF
>TRBJ2-5|.|TRBV18
CASSPMGPPQETQYF
>TRBJ2-3|.|TRBV5-1
CASSLALGRDTDTQYF
>TRBJ2-5|TRBD2|TRBV15
CATSREGGVGGRRQETQYF
>TRBJ2-1|TRBD1|TRBV29-1
CSVATGDEQFF
>TRBJ1-2|.|TRBV27
CASTSRQGRNYGYTF
>TRBJ2-7|.|TRBV7-2
CASSLAYSGEITYEQYF
>TRBJ2-7|TRBD2|TRBV5-1
CASGSGDSGRSHEQYF
>TRBJ1-5|TRBD1|TRBV19
CASSLGQLQPQHF
>TRBJ2-7|.|TRBV6-6
CASRGSYEQYF
>TRBJ2-5|TRBD1|TRBV30
CAWTGQGEETQYF
>TRBJ2-1|.|TRBV28
CASIGDFLASEQFF
>TRBJ2-1|TRBD2|TRBV9
CASSTSGGSYNEQFF
>TRBJ2-3|.|TRBV25-1
CASNSGHTDTQYF
>TRBJ1-2|.|TRBV7-2
CASSFTLGGGYTF
>TRBJ2-4|.|TRBV18
CASSPRARQTVDIQYF
>TRBJ2-7|TRBD2|TRBV11-2
CASSEGLAGAYEQYF
>TRBJ2-7|TRBD1|TRBV7-8
CASSLGQGDEQYF
>TRBJ2-7|.|TRBV7-8
CASSFSDVLGEQYF
>TRBJ2-5|TRBD2|TRBV28
CASSLWEGETQYF
>TRBJ2-7|.|TRBV28
CASSQLPGTLGVQYF
>TRBJ1-5|.|TRBV30
CAWTGSSTNQPQHF
>TRBJ2-3|.|TRBV20-1
CSAPTPAEQYF
>TRBJ2-7|.|TRBV6-6
CASISSASYEQYF
>TRBJ2-1|.|TRBV7-9
CASSLEDRTQFF
>TRBJ1-4|.|TRBV27
CASSLTRSREKLFF
>TRBJ1-2|.|TRBV7-9
CASAGVSGYTF
>TRBJ2-7|.|TRBV5-1
CASRGSYEQYF
>TRBJ1-5|TRBD1|TRBV19
CASSTDRVSNQPQHF
>TRBJ2-7|.|TRBV2
CADRGAGEQYF
>TRBJ2-7|TRBD2|TRBV2
CAQAGAQYEQYF
>TRBJ2-7|TRBD1|TRBV7-9
CASSSGTGDTSSYEQYF
>TRBJ2-7|.|TRBV20-1
CSARPAEEQYF
>TRBJ2-7|.|TRBV28
CASSQGLNSYEQYF
>TRBJ2-1|.|TRBV7-2
CASSRTSPYNEQFF
>TRBJ2-5|.|TRBV29-1
CSVEDFGLETQYF
>TRBJ1-6|.|TRBV11-2
CASSPFLGNSPLHF
>TRBJ2-7|TRBD2|TRBV4-3
CASSQDQPGLAFEQYF
>TRBJ2-1|.|TRBV29-1
CSVEGVDNEQFF
>TRBJ2-7|.|TRBV10-3
CAISESTGIEQYF
>TRBJ1-2|.|TRBV27
CASSFRRKGANYGYTF
>TRBJ2-6|.|TRBV9
CASSPVAGSGANVLTF
>TRBJ2-1|TRBD2|TRBV9
CASNEDPRTSGGNEQFF
>TRBJ2-1|.|TRBV2
CASRSPRGEQFF
>TRBJ1-5|TRBD1|TRBV6-5
CASRKGAFQPQHF
>TRBJ2-1|.|TRBV15
CATSRGNEQFF
>TRBJ1-1|.|TRBV29-1
CSVEGRRSEAFF
>TRBJ2-1|.|TRBV27
CASSFLGTSRFNEQFF
>TRBJ2-1|TRBD2|TRBV5-6
CASNLAGGLYNEQFF
>TRBJ2-7|.|TRBV27
CANELPPGKGLYEQYF